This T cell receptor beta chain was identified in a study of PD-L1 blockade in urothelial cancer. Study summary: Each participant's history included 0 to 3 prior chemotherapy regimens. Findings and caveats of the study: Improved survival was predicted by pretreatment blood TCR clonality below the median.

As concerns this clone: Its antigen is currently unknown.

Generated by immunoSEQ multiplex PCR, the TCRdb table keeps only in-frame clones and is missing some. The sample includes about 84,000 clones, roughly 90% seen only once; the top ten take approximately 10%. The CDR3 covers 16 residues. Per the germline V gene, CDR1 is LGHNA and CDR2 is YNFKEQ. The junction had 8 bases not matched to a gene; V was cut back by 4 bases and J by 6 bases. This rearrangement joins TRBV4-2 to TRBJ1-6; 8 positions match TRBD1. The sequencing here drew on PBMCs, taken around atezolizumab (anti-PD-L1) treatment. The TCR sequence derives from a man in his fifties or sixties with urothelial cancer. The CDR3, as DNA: TGTGCCAGCAGCCTGACAGGGGACTCGAGTAATTCACCCCTCCACTTT. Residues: CASSLTGDSSNSPLHF.